A selection of T cell receptor beta chains follows, all from one sample in a study of blood T cells in healthy people across ages. MiXCR, run by TCRdb on the 5' RACE reads, gives a single entry per CDR3 protein. The table lists 1.8 million or so distinct CDR3 sequences, about two fifths of them singletons. Material: blood. The source of these receptors is a human donor in good health. The CDR3 runs from the conserved cysteine through the conserved F or W. D genes are given only for firm matches. Size tells how often a clone was seen (once, few, many) or the class of an expanded clone, and some rows leave it out.

D,V,J,size,DNA,CDR3
TRBD2,TRBV4-2,TRBJ2-5,many,TGTGCCAGCAGCCAAGTTCCTGTTGGGACTAGTGGGCAAGAGACCCAGTACTTC,CASSQVPVGTSGQETQYF
TRBD1,TRBV5-5,TRBJ2-5,few,TGTGCCAGCAGCTTAGGTCAGGGGGCGGAAGAGACCCAGTACTTC,CASSLGQGAEETQYF
NA,TRBV4-1,TRBJ1-2,NA,TGCGCCAGCAGCCACCCATGGAGTTCGGATGGCTACACCTTC,CASSHPWSSDGYTF
NA,TRBV12-3/TRBV12-4,TRBJ2-7,few,TGTGCCAGCAGTCTGACAGTCGGTTTCTACGAGCAGTACTTC,CASSLTVGFYEQYF
TRBD2,TRBV7-2,TRBJ2-7,few,TGTGCCAGCAGCTTAAGTAGGGGAGGGGACGAGCAGTACTTC,CASSLSRGGDEQYF
NA,TRBV20-1,TRBJ2-6,NA,TGCAGTGCCCCCCCCCGAGAGGCCTCTGGGGCCAGCGTCCTGACTTTC,CSAPPREASGASVLTF
NA,TRBV6-6,TRBJ1-4,NA,TGTGCCAGCGGCTACGAAAAACTGTTTTTT,CASGYEKLFF
TRBD1,TRBV29-1,TRBJ2-1,few,TGCAGCGTTTTAACAGGGGGGACCTACAATGAGCAGTTCTTC,CSVLTGGTYNEQFF
NA,TRBV7-2,TRBJ2-5,few,TGTGCCAGCAGCTCCGGGGGCCTCACGGTCGCGGAGACCCAGTACTTC,CASSSGGLTVAETQYF
NA,TRBV9,TRBJ1-6,few,TGTGCCAGCAGCGTATTCGGACTGGGATCACCCCTCCACTTT,CASSVFGLGSPLHF
NA,TRBV6-6,TRBJ1-5,NA,TGTGCCAGCAGTTTCCCGGGTGGGGGGCGGATAAGTCAGCCCCAGCATTTT,CASSFPGGGRISQPQHF
TRBD1,TRBV6-1,TRBJ2-7,few,TGTGCCAGCAGCCCTTCACAGGGGCGCTACGAGCAGTACTTC,CASSPSQGRYEQYF
TRBD1,TRBV4-3,TRBJ2-7,few,TGCGCCAGCAGCCAACTCCAGGGACAGGGGGTGGTTTACGAGCAGTACTTC,CASSQLQGQGVVYEQYF
NA,TRBV4-1,TRBJ2-1,NA,TGCGCCAGCAGCCAAGTTCTGGAGCGGTTCTCCTACAATGAGCAGTTCTTC,CASSQVLERFSYNEQFF
TRBD1,TRBV4-2,TRBJ1-1,few,TGTGCCAGCAGCCATACAGGGGGCGAAGCTTTCTTT,CASSHTGGEAFF
NA,TRBV7-2,TRBJ1-2,NA,TGTGCCAGCAGCTTAGACGGAGGGGTGGGCTATGGCTACACCTTC,CASSLDGGVGYGYTF
NA,TRBV7-9,TRBJ1-2,NA,TGTGCCAGCAGTTCCGTCGCGTCGGGGGCCGGCTACACCTTC,CASSSVASGAGYTF
NA,TRBV2,TRBJ1-5,NA,TGTGCCAGCAGTGTACGGGCCGGGATGGGTCAGCCCCAGCATTTT,CASSVRAGMGQPQHF
NA,TRBV20-1,TRBJ1-2,NA,TGCAGTGCTAGAAAGGGGGGGCCATATGGCTACACCTTC,CSARKGGPYGYTF
NA,TRBV27,TRBJ2-3,few,TGTGCCAGCACCGGAACACGGGGGGCCGATACGCAGTATTTT,CASTGTRGADTQYF
NA,TRBV10-3,TRBJ1-4,few,TGTGCCACCGCTGCTGGGTCCCACATGTCAACTAATGAAAAACTGTTTTTT,CATAAGSHMSTNEKLFF
TRBD1,TRBV7-2,TRBJ2-5,NA,TGTGCCAGCAGCCCGGACAGGGTGGTAGAGACCCAGTACTTC,CASSPDRVVETQYF
TRBD2,TRBV4-2,TRBJ2-3,NA,TGTGCCTGCAGCCAAATTCTAGGGACTAGTTGGGCAGATACGCAGTATTTT,CACSQILGTSWADTQYF
TRBD1,TRBV12-3/TRBV12-4,TRBJ1-2,few,TGTGTCTCGGAGGCAGGGGGCAACTATGGCTACACCTTC,CVSEAGGNYGYTF
NA,TRBV6-2/TRBV6-3,TRBJ2-3,few,TGTGCCAGCAGTTACGCCGGAAACGCGCAGTATTTT,CASSYAGNAQYF
TRBD1,TRBV12-3/TRBV12-4,TRBJ1-5,NA,TGTGCCAGCAGTTCCTGGGGACAGGGGTACCAGCCCCAGCATTTT,CASSSWGQGYQPQHF
NA,TRBV29-1,TRBJ2-1,few,TGCAGCGTTGAAGGGTTGTTCAGGGTCTACAATGAGCAGTTCTTC,CSVEGLFRVYNEQFF
NA,TRBV7-2,TRBJ1-1,NA,TGTGCCAGCAGCTTACCGGGGTCCCCTGAAGCTTTCTTT,CASSLPGSPEAFF
NA,TRBV6-2/TRBV6-3,TRBJ1-4,NA,TGTGCCAGCAGTTACTTGGGGACGATCGCCTTTAATGAAAAACTGTTTTTT,CASSYLGTIAFNEKLFF
TRBD1,TRBV9,TRBJ2-5,many,TGTGCCAGCAGCGCCTTTGGGGACAGGGATGAGACCCAGTACTTC,CASSAFGDRDETQYF
TRBD1,TRBV4-3,TRBJ2-7,few,TGCGCCAGCAGCCAAGAGTTAACAGGGGGAAGCTCCTACGAGCAGTACTTC,CASSQELTGGSSYEQYF
TRBD1,TRBV20-1,TRBJ2-2,NA,TGCAGTGCTAGAACCTCAGGGGGTGCCGGGGAGCTGTTTTTT,CSARTSGGAGELFF
NA,TRBV7-6,TRBJ1-1,few,TGTGCCAGCAGCTTAGGGGAAGGGACGCCAAAGGATCTAGCTTTCTTT,CASSLGEGTPKDLAFF
TRBD2,TRBV29-1,TRBJ2-3,NA,TGCAGCGGCCTGACTAGCGGGGGACCTACGCAGTATTTT,CSGLTSGGPTQYF
TRBD2,TRBV30,TRBJ2-7,NA,TGTGCCTGGAGTAAGGCGGGGGACTACGAGCAGTACTTC,CAWSKAGDYEQYF